These 27 T cell receptor beta chains came from one sample sequenced in a study of T cells in tuberculosis. Time point meaning: new active TB diagnosis, blood taken before or within 7 days of starting treatment. Produced via immunoSEQ multiplex PCR; TCRdb's table is partial and in-frame only. Among roughly 34,000 clones listed, about 84% were seen once. Sequenced here: PBMCs, sampled at tuberculosis diagnosis. All receptors derive from an adult with tuberculosis.

The chain joins TRBV10-3 to TRBJ2-7; the D is unclear. Germline assignment: CDR1 ENHRY and CDR2 SYGVKD. The V end was cut by 0 bases, the J end by 2 bases, with 8 bases between. This CDR3 spans 14 amino acids. CDR3 sequence reads: CAISESLLTYEQYF. In nucleotides, the CDR3 is TGTGCCATCAGTGAGTCTCTACTAACCTACGAGCAGTACTTC.

The rearrangement uses TRBV2 and TRBJ1-4, with 9 bases that match TRBD1. Germline loops: CDR1 SNHLY, CDR2 FYNNEI. There are 16 residues in the CDR3. V shed 5 bases and J 0 bases; nucleotides not matched to a gene: 4. The CDR3 sequence is CASSPGQGTTNEKLFF. Written as DNA, the CDR3 is TGTGCCAGCAGTCCCGGACAGGGGACAACTAATGAAAAACTGTTTTTT.

The genes are TRBV18 and TRBJ2-3; 7 bases are a match to TRBD2. This CDR3 region has 15 residues. The germline gives CDR1 KGHSH, CDR2 LQKENI. After removal of 3 bases from V and 0 bases from J, the junction contained 3 bases not matched to a gene. CDR3 region: CASSPGEGSTDTQYF. CDR3 sequence (DNA): TGTGCCAGCTCACCGGGGGAGGGGAGCACAGATACGCAGTATTTT.

V gene TRBV27 combines with J gene TRBJ1-2; possible D gene TRBD1, 5 bases. Germline-derived CDR1 and CDR2 are MNHEY and SMNVEV (reference sequence). Trimming shortened V by 6 bases and J by 1 base, and 9 bases separated the two germline ends. The CDR3 has 13 residues. CDR3 nucleotide sequence: TGTGCCAGCAGAGTGACAGTTAACTATGGCTACACCTTC. This sequence encodes CASRVTVNYGYTF.

The chain uses TRBV10-3 and TRBJ2-7; no clear D. From germline, CDR1 is ENHRY and CDR2 SYGVKD. The length of the CDR3 is 14 residues. Trimming shortened V by 5 bases and J by 0 bases, and 11 bases separated the two germline ends. The CDR3 loop reads CAISLTASSYEQYF. As DNA, the CDR3 is TGTGCCATCAGTTTGACGGCTAGCTCCTACGAGCAGTACTTC.

The rearrangement joins TRBV6-1 to TRBJ2-7; TRBD1 is a possible D gene (6 bases). Germline V gives CDR1 MNHNS, CDR2 SASEGT. The CDR3 runs 15 residues. V shed 3 bases and J shed 3 bases, with 15 bases lying between them. The chain's CDR3 is CASSEFLGTNYEQYF. The CDR3 DNA is TGTGCCAGCAGTGAGTTTTTGGGGACAAACTACGAGCAGTACTTC.

The gene calls are TRBV18 and TRBJ1-1; D is possibly TRBD1 (5 bases). Deletions cut 2 bases from V and 5 bases from J, with 15 bases between. Germline-derived CDR1 and CDR2 are KGHSH and LQKENI. The CDR3 spans 15 residues. In DNA form, the CDR3 reads TGTGCCAGCTCACCAAGGGGTCAGGGTGGGACTGAAGCTTTCTTT. Residues: CASSPRGQGGTEAFF.

V gene TRBV6-1 combines with J gene TRBJ2-3; 7 bases match TRBD2. Germline V gene data show CDR1 as MNHNS and CDR2 as SASEGT. V shed 4 bases, J shed 3 bases, and the junction held 13 bases outside the gene matches. The CDR3 consists of 17 residues. The CDR3 here is CASSVLGGRARTDTQYF. CDR3 coding DNA: TGTGCCAGCAGTGTCTTGGGGGGGAGGGCCCGAACAGATACGCAGTATTTT.

The chain recombines TRBV9 with TRBJ2-5; 14 bases agree with TRBD2. Germline lookup yields CDR1 SGDLS and CDR2 YYNGEE. This CDR3 is built from 15 residues. J was trimmed by 5 bases and V by 4 bases; bases with no gene match: 4. CDR3 protein: CASSWGLAGVETQYF. The CDR3 bases are TGTGCCAGCAGCTGGGGACTAGCGGGAGTGGAGACCCAGTACTTC. The variable domain in full, with the rest retrieved from reference TRBV9 and TRBJ2-5, is DSGVTQTPKHLITATGQRVTLRCSPRSGDLSVYWYQQSLDQGLQFLIQYYNGEERAKGNILERFSAQQFPDLHSELNLSSLELGDSALYFCASSWGLAGVETQYFGPGTRLLVL.

This clone was detected once. V gene TRBV6-1 combines with J gene TRBJ2-7, with TRBD1 matching 7 bases. The length of the CDR3 is 13 residues. V was clipped by 10 bases and J by 1 base; unmatched bases: 7. Germline loops: CDR1 MNHNS, CDR2 SASEGT. The CDR3 region has the DNA TGTGCCATCTCCGGGACAGCGTCCTACGAGCAGTACTTC. It translates to CAISGTASYEQYF.

This clone was recorded a few times. V and J are TRBV15 and TRBJ2-7, with TRBD2 matching 7 bases. The CDR3 has 17 amino acids. CDR1 and CDR2 from the germline V gene are LNHNV and YYDKDF (reference sequence). Trimming removed 5 bases from V and 0 bases from J; junction bases left unmatched: 13. CDR3 coding DNA: TGTGCCACCAGCCTCGGACTAGGAGGGGCCGGCTCCTACGAGCAGTACTTC. It codes for CATSLGLGGAGSYEQYF.

The DNA for the CDR3 is TGTGCCAGCAGGACGTCCGGGGGACAGTTTGGCTACACCTTC. It codes for CASRTSGGQFGYTF. This chain connects TRBV6-5 to TRBJ1-2; 7 bases align to TRBD1. V was clipped by 6 bases and J by 7 bases; unmatched bases: 11. CDR3 size: 14 residues. Germline V gives CDR1 MNHEY, CDR2 SVGAGI.

The chain uses TRBV7-7 and TRBJ1-3; D call uncertain. This CDR3 is 13 amino acids long. V lost 4 bases and J 1 base, leaving 5 bases between the germline ends. Germline CDR1 SSHAT, CDR2 FNYEAQ (reference sequence). Here the CDR3 DNA reads TGTGCCAGCAGCTCGGGATCTGGAAACACCATATATTTT. Translating gives CASSSGSGNTIYF.

In its sample, this clone was seen a few times. This chain joins TRBV6-7 and TRBJ1-1; D is unclear. TRBV6-7 is an open reading frame, and its role is uncertain. This CDR3 has 15 amino acids. Between the trimmed V and J ends, which lost 6 bases and 4 bases, there was a span of 18 bases. The CDR3: CASSHLRTGITEAFF. In DNA, the CDR3 is TGTGCCAGCAGCCATCTTCGGACGGGGATCACTGAAGCTTTCTTT.

This rearrangement joins TRBV11-2 to TRBJ2-1; TRBD2 matches 7 bases. V shed 5 bases, J shed 4 bases, and the junction held 14 bases outside the gene matches. The CDR3 covers 17 residues. Germline V gene data show CDR1 as SGHAT and CDR2 as FQNNGV. CDR3 coding DNA: TGTGCCAGCAGCCGAGTCGGGGGTGTGGGACTATACAATGAGCAGTTCTTC. Translation: CASSRVGGVGLYNEQFF.

The V gene is TRBV10-1, the J gene TRBJ1-2, with D possibly being TRBD1 (6 bases). Deletions cut 10 bases from V and 1 base from J, with 13 bases between. Germline V CDR1 and CDR2: WNHNN, SYGVQD (reference sequence). This CDR3 has 13 residues. This chain's CDR3 is CANRTARNYGYTF. Here the CDR3 DNA reads TGCGCCAACCGGACAGCTCGTAACTATGGCTACACCTTC.

This chain links TRBV13 with TRBJ1-1; D ambiguous. The V end was cut by 3 bases, the J end by 4 bases, with 9 bases between. The CDR3 length is 13 residues. Per the germline V gene, CDR1 is PRHDT and CDR2 is FYEKMQ (reference sequence). DNA of the CDR3: TGTGCCAGCAGCTTCAGTTGGAGCACTGAAGCTTTCTTT. Translation: CASSFSWSTEAFF.

The V and J genes are TRBV20-1 and TRBJ1-1; 11 bases are shared with TRBD1. The length of the CDR3 is 11 residues. Germline lookup yields CDR1 DFQATT and CDR2 SNEGSKA (reference sequence). CDR3 loop: CRGQGGTEAFF. DNA of the CDR3: TGCAGGGGACAGGGGGGCACTGAAGCTTTCTTT.

V usage is TRBV4-1 and J usage is TRBJ2-7; D gene uncertain. Trimming left V 0 bases short and J 2 bases short, with 17 bases between. This CDR3 contains 17 residues. Germline V lookup: CDR1 MGHRA, CDR2 YSYEKL. The CDR3 here is CASSQETPRQSAYEQYF. For the CDR3, the DNA is TGCGCCAGCAGCCAAGAGACTCCGCGGCAATCTGCCTACGAGCAGTACTTC.

The J gene is TRBJ2-3, the V gene TRBV27; D might be TRBD1 (6 bases). The CDR3 runs 14 residues. In germline, CDR1 is MNHEY, CDR2 SMNVEV (reference sequence). The V end was cut by 3 bases, the J end by 4 bases, with 11 bases between. Here the CDR3 reads CASSFLGTPDTQYF. CDR3 nucleotide sequence: TGTGCCAGCAGTTTTTTGGGGACACCAGATACGCAGTATTTT.

The V gene is TRBV7-2, the J gene TRBJ2-3, with D unclear. This CDR3 has 14 amino acids. Germline CDR1 is SGHTA and CDR2 is FQGNSA. The V gene lost 5 bases and the J gene lost 6 bases, with 15 bases spanning the gap. DNA of the CDR3: TGTGCCAGCAGCCTTACCCATGTTGAGGATACGCAGTATTTT. Translating gives CASSLTHVEDTQYF.

This chain links TRBV5-1 with TRBJ1-4, with 7 bases aligning to TRBD1. The V and J ends lost 0 bases and 10 bases, in that order; junction bases with no gene match: 3. The germline V gene has CDR1 SGHRS and CDR2 YFSETQ. The CDR3 has 13 residues. CDR3 nucleotides: TGCGCCAGCAGCTTGGAAGGGACAGTAAAACTGTTTTTT. Translating it yields CASSLEGTVKLFF.

The chain employs TRBV19 and TRBJ1-2, with TRBD1 matching over 12 bases. The CDR3 has 17 residues. Germline V gene lookup returns CDR1 LNHDA and CDR2 SQIVND (reference sequence). V trimming: 4 bases; J trimming: 0 bases; junction bases outside the gene matches: 6. Written as DNA, the CDR3 is TGTGCCAGTAGTACACCGGGACAGGGGGCGTCTAACTATGGCTACACCTTC. It yields the protein CASSTPGQGASNYGYTF.

The chain has TRBV4-2 and TRBJ1-1; 8 bases are shared with TRBD1. This CDR3 has 15 residues. J lost 3 bases, V lost 2 bases, and 5 bases had no gene match. Germline V gene data show CDR1 as LGHNA and CDR2 as YNFKEQ. CDR3 region: CASSQFQGADTEAFF. As DNA, the CDR3 is TGTGCCAGCAGCCAATTTCAGGGGGCGGACACTGAAGCTTTCTTT.

This clone was detected only once. The chain combines TRBV5-6 with TRBJ2-1; D is unresolved. The V end was cut by 6 bases, the J end by 0 bases, with 19 bases between. In germline, CDR1 is SGHDT, CDR2 YYEEEE. The CDR3 runs to 17 residues. Here the CDR3 reads CASTMVTLVSSYNEQFF. The CDR3 bases are TGTGCCAGCACCATGGTCACATTGGTAAGCTCCTACAATGAGCAGTTCTTC. The full variable domain, in which reference TRBV5-6 and TRBJ2-1 provide the parts outside the CDR3, is DAGVTQSPTHLIKTRGQQVTLRCSPKSGHDTVSWYQQALGQGPQFIFQYYEEEERQRGNFPDRFSGHQFPNYSSELNVNALLLGDSALYLCASTMVTLVSSYNEQFFGPGTRLTVL.

The rearrangement links TRBV30 to TRBJ2-2; perhaps TRBD2 as D (6 bases). The V end was cut by 3 bases, the J end by 7 bases, with 9 bases between. The CDR3 extends over 12 amino acids. Germline V gives CDR1 GTSNPN, CDR2 SVGIG (reference sequence). CDR3 DNA sequence: TGTGCCTGGAGGCGGGGAGGCGGGGAGCTGTTTTTT. Translation gives CAWRRGGGELFF.

CDR3 in amino acids: CASSNGQGPQHF. The CDR3 coding sequence is TGTGCCAGCAGCAATGGACAGGGGCCCCAGCATTTT. This chain joins TRBV6-1 and TRBJ1-5, with 8 bases fitting TRBD1. After removal of 6 bases from V and 9 bases from J, the junction contained 4 bases not matched to a gene. This CDR3 spans 12 amino acids. Germline values: CDR1 MNHNS, CDR2 SASEGT.